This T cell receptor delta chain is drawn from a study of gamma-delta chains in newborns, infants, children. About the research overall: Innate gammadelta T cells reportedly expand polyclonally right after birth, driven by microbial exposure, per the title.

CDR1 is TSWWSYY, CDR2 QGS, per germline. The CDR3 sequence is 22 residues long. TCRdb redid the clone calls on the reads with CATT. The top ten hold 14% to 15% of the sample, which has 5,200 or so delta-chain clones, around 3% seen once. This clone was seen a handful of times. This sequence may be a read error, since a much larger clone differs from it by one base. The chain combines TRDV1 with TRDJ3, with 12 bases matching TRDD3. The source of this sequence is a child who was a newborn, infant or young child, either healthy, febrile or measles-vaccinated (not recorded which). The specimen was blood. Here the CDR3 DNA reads TGTGCTCTTGGGGAACTTCCTACGAAGACTGGGGGATACTACCGGGACACCCGACAGACGTTTTTC. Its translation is CALGELPTKTGGYYRDTRQTFF.